Listed here are 29 T cell receptor beta chains from one sample, sequenced in a study of blood T cell repertoires in COVID-19. Sequencing used immunoSEQ multiplex PCR; TCRdb keeps in-frame clones, though not all of them. The repertoire includes 150,000 to 200,000 clones, about nine tenths of them detected once, and 2.1% sits in the top ten. The sequencing input was peripheral blood. Every receptor here comes from a man aged 65 to 85 with active or convalescent COVID-19.

V usage is TRBV9 and J usage is TRBJ1-3; no firm D call. The germline V and J ends were trimmed by 4 bases and 2 bases, with 13 bases remaining between them. Germline values: CDR1 SGDLS, CDR2 YYNGEE. The CDR3 is 15 residues long. The DNA of the CDR3 is TGTGCCAGCAGCCCCTCGGAAGGAGCTGGAAACACCATATATTTT. Translated, it gives CASSPSEGAGNTIYF.

This chain uses TRBV28 with TRBJ1-1; 7 bases are a match to TRBD1. After removal of 3 bases from V and 1 base from J, the junction contained 11 bases not matched to a gene. Germline lookup yields CDR1 MDHEN and CDR2 SYDVKM. CDR3 length: 17 amino acids. As DNA, the CDR3 is TGTGCCAGCAGTTTCTCTTTGGGACAGCCTTCGAACACTGAAGCTTTCTTT. Translated: CASSFSLGQPSNTEAFF. The full variable domain, its missing parts supplied by reference TRBV28 and TRBJ1-1, is DVKVTQSSRYLVKRTGEKVFLECVQDMDHENMFWYRQDPGLGLRLIYFSYDVKMKEKGDIPEGYSVSREKKERFSLILESASTNQTSMYLCASSFSLGQPSNTEAFFGQGTRLTVV.

V is TRBV28 and J is TRBJ1-2, with D perhaps matching TRBD1 (6 bases). Trimming stripped 7 bases from V and 2 bases from J, with 14 bases between. Germline V gene sequence: CDR1 MDHEN, CDR2 SYDVKM. CDR3 length: 14 residues. CDR3: CASKGGAQNYGYTF. In nucleotides, the CDR3 is TGTGCCAGCAAAGGGGGGGCACAGAACTATGGCTACACCTTC.

The chain couples TRBV20-1 to TRBJ1-5; D gene uncertain. Looked up from germline, CDR1 is DFQATT and CDR2 is SNEGSKA (reference sequence). The V end was cut by 3 bases, the J end by 1 base, with 10 bases between. The CDR3 contains 14 residues. The CDR3 region has the DNA TGCAGTGCTAGTTTGAGAGGGAGCAATCAGCCCCAGCATTTT. Translation: CSASLRGSNQPQHF.

The rearrangement joins TRBV5-5 to TRBJ2-1; 8 bases are a match to TRBD2. CDR1 and CDR2 from the germline V gene are SGHKS and YYEKEE (reference sequence). The J segment lost 4 bases and the V segment lost 3 bases, leaving 6 bases of the junction unmatched. This CDR3 is 15 amino acids long. CDR3 nucleotide sequence: TGTGCCAGCAGCTCTCCTCCGGGGGGGTACAATGAGCAGTTCTTC. Translating gives CASSSPPGGYNEQFF. Based on the CDR3 plus reference TRBV5-5 and TRBJ2-1, the full variable domain is DAGVTQSPTHLIKTRGQQVTLRCSPISGHKSVSWYQQVLGQGPQFIFQYYEKEERGRGNFPDRFSARQFPNYSSELNVNALLLGDSALYLCASSSPPGGYNEQFFGPGTRLTVL.

The chain joins TRBV7-9 to TRBJ2-3; TRBD2 agrees at 8 bases. The CDR3 runs to 16 residues. The V segment lost 7 bases and the J segment 3 bases; nucleotides outside the gene matches: 12. CDR1 is SEHNR and CDR2 is FQNEAQ in the germline V gene (reference sequence). Here the CDR3 reads CASTKMPSGLTDTQYF. For the CDR3, the DNA is TGTGCCAGCACCAAGATGCCTAGCGGGTTGACAGATACGCAGTATTTT.

This chain links TRBV5-1 with TRBJ2-1; TRBD2 matches 11 bases. J lost 4 bases, V lost 1 base, and 10 bases had no gene match. The V gene's germline CDR1 is SGHRS and CDR2 YFSETQ. There are 18 residues in the CDR3. The CDR3 region has the DNA TGCGCCAGCAGCTTGATAGCGGGGGGGGCTGTGGGTTACAATGAGCAGTTCTTC. Amino acid sequence: CASSLIAGGAVGYNEQFF.

The chain joins TRBV28 to TRBJ1-6, with TRBD1 matching over 10 bases. The CDR3 contains 16 residues. Looked up from germline, CDR1 is MDHEN and CDR2 is SYDVKM. After removal of 5 bases from V and 6 bases from J, the junction contained 7 bases not matched to a gene. CDR3 residues: CASSRTGQGGNSPLHF. The CDR3 bases are TGTGCCAGCAGTCGCACCGGACAGGGGGGTAATTCACCCCTCCACTTT.

J is TRBJ2-3 and V is TRBV5-1; TRBD2 might be the D (5 bases). Per the germline V gene, CDR1 is SGHRS and CDR2 is YFSETQ. V gave up 0 bases and J gave up 5 bases, with 10 bases separating them. The CDR3 sequence is 14 residues long. The CDR3 coding sequence is TGCGCCAGCAGCTTGGTTTTTGAGGGAGATACGCAGTATTTT. It yields the protein CASSLVFEGDTQYF.

The V and J genes are TRBV29-1 and TRBJ1-4, with 7 bases matching TRBD1. The V segment lost 7 bases and the J segment 7 bases; nucleotides outside the gene matches: 9. CDR1 and CDR2 (germline): SQVTM, ANQGSEA. This CDR3 is 13 amino acids long. CDR3 region: CSAEGALGEKLFF. The CDR3 nucleotides are TGCAGCGCGGAGGGGGCGCTTGGTGAAAAACTGTTTTTT.

V is TRBV9 and J is TRBJ2-4, with a tentative D call TRBD2 (5 bases). Trimming took 2 bases from V and 8 from J, leaving 11 bases between them. There are 13 residues in the CDR3. The germline V gene encodes CDR1 SGDLS and CDR2 YYNGEE. The CDR3 coding sequence is TGTGCCAGCAGCGTCGGGGTGGCAGACATTCAGTACTTC. Translating gives CASSVGVADIQYF. The whole variable domain, remainder taken from reference TRBV9 and TRBJ2-4, is DSGVTQTPKHLITATGQRVTLRCSPRSGDLSVYWYQQSLDQGLQFLIQYYNGEERAKGNILERFSAQQFPDLHSELNLSSLELGDSALYFCASSVGVADIQYFGAGTRLSVL.

The V and J genes are TRBV12-3 or TRBV12-4 and TRBJ1-2; D is perhaps TRBD1 (6 bases). The CDR3 contains 13 residues. With 7 bases removed from V and 4 bases from J, the gap between germline ends came to 13 bases. DNA for the CDR3: TGTGCCAGCATGAAGACAGGCCTCTATGGCTACACCTTC. Its protein product is CASMKTGLYGYTF.

Here the CDR3 DNA reads TGTGCCAGCGCCACAGGGTTCTACGAGCAGTACTTC. Its protein product is CASATGFYEQYF. This chain links TRBV6-6 with TRBJ2-7; TRBD1 is a possible D gene (6 bases). The V end was cut by 8 bases, the J end by 3 bases, with 11 bases between. There are 12 residues in the CDR3. In germline, CDR1 is MNHNY, CDR2 SVGAGI (reference sequence).

This chain links TRBV5-1 with TRBJ1-1; D unclear. This CDR3 comprises 15 residues. The germline V and J ends were trimmed by 0 bases and 1 base, with 10 bases remaining between them. Germline V CDR1 and CDR2: SGHRS, YFSETQ. The CDR3 protein is CASSLAGIPNTEAFF. In DNA, the CDR3 is TGCGCCAGCAGCTTGGCGGGTATACCGAACACTGAAGCTTTCTTT.

This chain connects TRBV19 to TRBJ2-7, with TRBD1 identical over 7 bases. The CDR3 length is 15 residues. V shed 7 bases, J shed 0 bases, and the junction held 9 bases outside the gene matches. Germline lookup yields CDR1 LNHDA and CDR2 SQIVND (reference sequence). In DNA, the CDR3 is TGTGCCAGTAATAGATTAAGGGACAGCTCCTACGAGCAGTACTTC. This gives the protein CASNRLRDSSYEQYF.

The J gene is TRBJ2-2, the V gene TRBV30; D remains unclear. This CDR3 has 11 residues. Trimming removed 2 bases from V and 5 bases from J, with 3 bases in between. Looked up from germline, CDR1 is GTSNPN and CDR2 is SVGIG (reference sequence). The CDR3 bases are TGTGCCTGGAGTCGTACCGGGGAGCTGTTTTTT. It translates to CAWSRTGELFF.

The rearrangement uses TRBV10-1 and TRBJ2-3; D is uncertain. V dropped 1 base and J dropped 2 bases, with 7 bases sitting between them. Germline CDR1 WNHNN, CDR2 SYGVQD (reference sequence). The CDR3 totals 14 residues. CDR3 bases: TGCGCCAGCAGTGAGTTCCAGAACACAGATACGCAGTATTTT. The encoded protein is CASSEFQNTDTQYF.

V usage is TRBV6-2 or TRBV6-3 and J usage is TRBJ1-2; 10 bases align to TRBD1. The CDR3 is made up of 14 amino acids. Germline V gene data show CDR1 as MNHEY and CDR2 as SVGEGT. J was trimmed by 5 bases and V by 5 bases; bases with no gene match: 5. As DNA, the CDR3 is TGTGCCAGCAGTCCGGGACAGGGGTTTTATGGCTACACCTTC. Translated: CASSPGQGFYGYTF.

CDR3 in amino acids: CASSPREGGTGELFF. The CDR3 nucleotides are TGCGCCAGCAGCCCGCGCGAGGGAGGCACCGGGGAGCTGTTTTTT. The V gene is TRBV4-3, the J gene TRBJ2-2, with D tentatively TRBD2 (6 bases). CDR1 LGHNA and CDR2 YSLEER come from the germline V gene. This CDR3 region has 15 residues. Trimming took 4 bases from V and 4 from J, leaving 13 bases between them.

V and J are TRBV3-1 (or the pseudogene TRBV3-2) and TRBJ2-5; maybe TRBD1 (6 bases). Trimming left V 1 base short and J 0 bases short, with 15 bases between. The length of the CDR3 is 17 residues. Germline loops: CDR1 LGHDT, CDR2 YNNKEL (reference sequence). Here the CDR3 DNA reads TGTGCCAGCAGCCAAGTCGTTACTACAGGGTACCAAGAGACCCAGTACTTC. It codes for CASSQVVTTGYQETQYF.

This clone was picked up a small number of times. The V and J genes are TRBV30 and TRBJ1-5; no firm D call. The germline V gene has CDR1 GTSNPN and CDR2 SVGIG (reference sequence). Trimming removed 2 bases from V and 7 bases from J, with 12 bases in between. The CDR3 sequence is 13 residues long. CDR3 in amino acids: CAWSRVLGQPQHF. The CDR3 bases are TGTGCCTGGAGTCGGGTTCTTGGACAGCCCCAGCATTTT. Full variable domain (missing parts from reference TRBV30 and TRBJ1-5): SQTIHQWPATLVQPVGSPLSLECTVEGTSNPNLYWYRQAAGRGLQLLFYSVGIGQISSEVPQNLSASRPQDRQFILSSKKLLLSDSGFYLCAWSRVLGQPQHFGDGTRLSIL.

The CDR3: CATSPADQRETQYF. CDR3 nucleotides: TGTGCCACCAGTCCAGCGGATCAGAGGGAGACCCAGTACTTC. The chain joins TRBV24-1 to TRBJ2-5; weak D call: TRBD2 (5 bases). This CDR3 spans 14 amino acids. Germline CDR1 and CDR2: KGHDR and SFDVKD. V was clipped by 6 bases and J by 5 bases, with 15 bases between them.

The chain links TRBV11-2 to TRBJ1-1; TRBD1 might be the D (6 bases). The CDR3 is made up of 15 amino acids. CDR1 is SGHAT, CDR2 FQNNGV, per germline. V lost 5 bases and J 6 bases, leaving 19 bases between the germline ends. The CDR3 protein is CASSLSPGVGAEAFF. Written as DNA, the CDR3 is TGTGCCAGCAGCCTGTCCCCAGGGGTTGGGGCTGAAGCTTTCTTT. The entire variable domain, with the rest obtained from reference TRBV11-2 and TRBJ1-1, is as follows: EAGVAQSPRYKIIEKRQSVAFWCNPISGHATLYWYQQILGQGPKLLIQFQNNGVVDDSQLPKDRFSAERLKGVDSTLKIQPAKLEDSAVYLCASSLSPGVGAEAFFGQGTRLTVV.

The rearrangement joins TRBV3-1 (or the pseudogene TRBV3-2) to TRBJ2-5; no clear D. The V gene lost 4 bases and the J gene lost 5 bases, with 20 bases spanning the gap. This CDR3 is built from 16 residues. The germline V gene has CDR1 LGHDT and CDR2 YNNKEL (reference sequence). CDR3 nucleotides: TGTGCCAGCAGCCCCCCCAGAGGCCCCGACTGGGAGACCCAGTACTTC. This sequence encodes CASSPPRGPDWETQYF.

This clone came up once. The chain is built from TRBV28 and TRBJ2-3; 7 nucleotides match TRBD2. The V segment lost 7 bases and the J segment 9 bases; nucleotides outside the gene matches: 7. The CDR3 spans 12 residues. The germline V gene encodes CDR1 MDHEN and CDR2 SYDVKM. Here the CDR3 DNA reads TGTGCCAGCACCTCGGACGGGAGGACGCAGTATTTT. Translation: CASTSDGRTQYF.

The V gene is TRBV9, the J gene TRBJ2-3; 8 bases fit TRBD2. This CDR3 comprises 16 residues. The germline CDR1 and CDR2 sequences are SGDLS and YYNGEE. The ends lost 4 bases at V and 3 bases at J; junction bases unmatched: 10. CDR3 bases: TGTGCCAGCAGCCCCTCAGCGGGAGTGGGGACAGATACGCAGTATTTT. It translates to CASSPSAGVGTDTQYF.

The chain recombines TRBV12-3 or TRBV12-4 with TRBJ1-5; the match to TRBD1 covers 9 bases. The CDR3 runs 13 residues. V was clipped by 6 bases and J by 7 bases; unmatched bases: 4. For the CDR3, the DNA is TGTGCCAGCAGGGGGACAGGGACGCAGCCCCAGCATTTT. Translated, it gives CASRGTGTQPQHF.

This chain connects TRBV6-1 to TRBJ1-2; weak D call: TRBD1 (5 bases). CDR1 is MNHNS and CDR2 is SASEGT in the germline V gene. The germline V and J ends were trimmed by 1 base and 6 bases, with 9 bases remaining between them. The CDR3 has 13 amino acids. The chain's CDR3 is CASSEVGRDGYTF. The DNA of the CDR3 is TGTGCCAGCAGTGAAGTGGGCAGGGATGGCTACACCTTC.

V is TRBV20-1 and J is TRBJ2-2, with D possibly matching TRBD1 (5 bases). Germline assignment: CDR1 DFQATT and CDR2 SNEGSKA (reference sequence). Trimming removed 3 bases from V and 4 bases from J, with 12 bases in between. The CDR3 spans 14 residues. CDR3 sequence: CSASRGSTTGELFF. The CDR3 DNA follows: TGCAGTGCTAGTAGGGGTAGCACCACCGGGGAGCTGTTTTTT.